These T cell receptor beta chains were read from a single sample in a study of blood T cells in healthy people across ages. Each CDR3 protein gets one entry after TCRdb re-called the 5' RACE reads with MiXCR. This sample has 800,000 or so distinct CDR3 sequences, with approximately 65% found just once. The sequenced sample was blood. All receptors come from a man aged 25-40 years in good health. Both conserved end residues are part of each CDR3. The D gene is left open where the match is weak.

V gene,D gene,CDR3 protein
TRBV7-2,TRBD2,CASSLSGLGRETQYF
TRBV29-1,NA,CSVARGRVTEAFF
TRBV3-1,TRBD1,CASGQEGQKLYGYTF
TRBV4-2,NA,CASSQSRGLATEAFF
TRBV29-1,NA,CSAKVGQDHGELFF
TRBV20-1,TRBD1,CSASNPGTAYNEQFF
TRBV5-1,NA,CASSLSGDTQETQYF
TRBV10-3,NA,CAAGDILRDEQYF
TRBV4-3,NA,CASSQDLGQGSEKLFF
TRBV27,NA,CALRGKYNEQFF
TRBV20-1,NA,CSASGQDFIAKNIQYF
TRBV6-5,TRBD1,CASRGTGISSYNEQFF
TRBV20-1,TRBD1,CSAYGTWTGLQPQHF
TRBV3-1,NA,CASSQEGGRTARLGEQYF
TRBV4-3,NA,CASSYLQGLGEAFF
TRBV4-3,NA,CASSQSEDQETQYF
TRBV4-3,NA,CASSPDGFEAYNEQFF
TRBV7-3,NA,CASSSEPGDTQYF
TRBV20-1,TRBD2,CSARDPSGRLTGSSYNEQFF
TRBV6-2/TRBV6-3,NA,CASSYGTDGPSSNEQFF
TRBV5-1,NA,CASSLDGASGEQFF
TRBV15,NA,CATSRDRFAESNEKLFF
TRBV11-2,TRBD1,CASSLGAGTGPWWETQYF